This entry lists 18 T cell receptor beta chains sequenced from one sample in a study of blood T cell repertoires in COVID-19. Assay: immunoSEQ multiplex PCR; the TCRdb copy retains only in-frame clones and omits some. The sample shows about 260,000 clones, about 86% of them seen only once. The specimen sequenced was peripheral blood. The source of these receptors is a man aged 30 to 45 with active or convalescent COVID-19.

The chain links TRBV7-9 to TRBJ1-1; perhaps TRBD1 as D (6 bases). The germline CDR1 and CDR2 sequences are SEHNR and FQNEAQ (reference sequence). V dropped 5 bases and J dropped 0 bases, with 13 bases sitting between them. This CDR3 has 15 amino acids. The CDR3 loop reads CASSHTQGVNTEAFF. In DNA, the CDR3 is TGTGCCAGCAGCCATACACAGGGAGTGAACACTGAAGCTTTCTTT.

This clone was counted a few times. The J gene is TRBJ2-2, the V gene TRBV12-5, with 8 bases identical to TRBD1. This CDR3 comprises 13 residues. Germline-derived CDR1 and CDR2 are LGHNT and FRNRAP. V lost 5 bases to trimming and J lost 6 bases; unmatched junction nucleotides: 2. CDR3 DNA sequence: TGTGCTAGTGGTGGACAGGGCCCCGGGGAGCTGTTTTTT. The encoded protein is CASGGQGPGELFF.

Of note for this clone: Other nucleotide sequences from this sample produce the same CDR3. The chain combines TRBV7-8 with TRBJ2-3; 7 bases agree with TRBD2. From germline, CDR1 is SGHVS and CDR2 FQNEAQ. CDR3 length: 14 residues. Trimming at V came to 2 bases and at J to 3 bases, leaving 2 bases not matched to a gene. CDR3 nucleotides: TGTGCCAGCAGCTTATCTAGCGGAACAGATACGCAGTATTTT. This gives the protein CASSLSSGTDTQYF.

The chain uses TRBV19 and TRBJ2-6, with a tentative D call TRBD1 (5 bases). The germline V and J ends were trimmed by 5 bases and 0 bases, with 17 bases remaining between them. Germline CDR1 and CDR2: LNHDA and SQIVND (reference sequence). The CDR3 totals 18 residues. As DNA, the CDR3 is TGTGCCAGTAGTGTACGGGCCACAGGTTACTCTGGGGCCAACGTCCTGACTTTC. The encoded protein is CASSVRATGYSGANVLTF.

The DNA of the CDR3 is TGTGCCAGCAGCGTACGTGGGGACTCGGGATCCTACGAGCAGTACTTC. Translation: CASSVRGDSGSYEQYF. This chain joins TRBV9 and TRBJ2-7; D possibly corresponds to TRBD2 (6 bases). With 1 base removed from V and 1 base from J, the gap between germline ends came to 15 bases. The CDR3 runs to 16 residues. Germline V gene data show CDR1 as SGDLS and CDR2 as YYNGEE.

The rearrangement uses TRBV6-5 and TRBJ2-7; 8 bases are a match to TRBD2. The CDR3 is 14 amino acids. V lost 6 bases, J lost 5 bases, and 9 bases stayed unmatched. The germline V gene has CDR1 MNHEY and CDR2 SVGAGI. In nucleotides, the CDR3 is TGTGCCAGCAGAGGAGCGGGGGCAAGGAACGAGCAGTACTTC. Encoded protein: CASRGAGARNEQYF.

V usage is TRBV3-1 (or the pseudogene TRBV3-2) and J usage is TRBJ1-1, with 12 bases lining up with TRBD1. The CDR3 has 18 residues. Germline V gives CDR1 LGHDT, CDR2 YNNKEL (reference sequence). J lost 4 bases, V lost 0 bases, and 9 bases had no gene match. CDR3 region: CASSQDLGTGGRGTEAFF. The CDR3 DNA reads TGTGCCAGCAGCCAAGATTTAGGGACAGGGGGCCGGGGCACTGAAGCTTTCTTT.

The chain is built from TRBV6-5 and TRBJ1-5, with D perhaps TRBD1 (5 bases). Trimming took off 5 bases at V and 4 bases at J, with 9 bases between the two ends. CDR3 length: 13 residues. Germline V lookup: CDR1 MNHEY, CDR2 SVGAGI. In nucleotides, the CDR3 is TGTGCCAGCAGTACGACAGTTAATCAGCCCCAGCATTTT. Its protein is CASSTTVNQPQHF.

The V and J genes are TRBV6-4 and TRBJ2-1; possible D gene TRBD2, 6 bases. CDR1 is MRHNA and CDR2 is SNTAGT in the germline V gene. The ends were cut back, 3 bases at V and 0 bases at J, with 12 bases in the middle. The CDR3 extends over 16 amino acids. DNA for the CDR3: TGTGCCAGCAGTGAATATGGGGGGAGCTCCTACAATGAGCAGTTCTTC. It codes for CASSEYGGSSYNEQFF.

The chain joins TRBV7-9 to TRBJ1-3; D remains ambiguous. CDR1 SEHNR and CDR2 FQNEAQ come from the germline V gene (reference sequence). Trimming stripped 5 bases from V and 0 bases from J, with 11 bases between. The CDR3 runs 15 residues. The DNA of the CDR3 is TGTGCCAGCAGCCTCCCAGCGGCCTCTGGAAACACCATATATTTT. Its translation: CASSLPAASGNTIYF.

The chain has TRBV27 and TRBJ1-2; TRBD1 agrees at 10 bases. Per germline, CDR1 MNHEY and CDR2 SMNVEV (reference sequence). The CDR3 totals 14 residues. V lost 6 bases, J lost 4 bases, and 5 bases stayed unmatched. The CDR3, as DNA: TGTGCCAGCAGAAGAGGACAGGGGGGCTATGGCTACACCTTC. Its protein is CASRRGQGGYGYTF.

The V and J genes are TRBV18 and TRBJ1-4; D is ambiguous. Trimming took off 3 bases at V and 6 bases at J, with 11 bases between the two ends. Germline V CDR1 and CDR2: KGHSH, LQKENI. The CDR3 sequence is 14 residues long. CDR3 DNA sequence: TGTGCCAGCTCACCTGGCAGGAAACATGAAAAACTGTTTTTT. It codes for CASSPGRKHEKLFF.

The rearrangement uses TRBV4-1 and TRBJ2-1; TRBD1 is a possible D gene (5 bases). The CDR3 spans 15 residues. The V gene's germline CDR1 is MGHRA and CDR2 YSYEKL. The V end was cut by 3 bases, the J end by 3 bases, with 12 bases between. The CDR3 nucleotides read TGCGCCAGCAGCCACGTTGACAGCAGCTACAATGAGCAGTTCTTC. Its translation: CASSHVDSSYNEQFF.

The V and J genes are TRBV7-2 and TRBJ2-3, with 9 bases fitting TRBD2. Per the germline V gene, CDR1 is SGHTA and CDR2 is FQGNSA. CDR3 length: 16 amino acids. V trimming: 8 bases; J trimming: 5 bases; junction bases outside the gene matches: 14. CDR3 region: CASARRGGLTLDTQYF. The DNA of the CDR3 is TGTGCCAGCGCCCGGCGGGGGGGGCTTACGTTAGATACGCAGTATTTT.

V gene TRBV10-2 combines with J gene TRBJ1-6; perhaps TRBD1 as D (6 bases). The V and J ends lost 4 bases and 15 bases respectively, with 13 bases between them. From germline, CDR1 is WSHSY and CDR2 SAAADI. This CDR3 comprises 12 residues. CDR3 loop: CASSGDTSVLHF. DNA for the CDR3: TGCGCCAGCAGTGGGGACACTTCGGTCCTCCACTTT.

J is TRBJ2-1 and V is TRBV5-4; TRBD2 agrees at 10 bases. The CDR3 has 15 amino acids. Trimming at V came to 4 bases and at J to 5 bases, leaving 6 bases not matched to a gene. Germline V gene lookup returns CDR1 SGHNT and CDR2 YYREEE (reference sequence). The CDR3 nucleotides are TGTGCCAGCAGCGCCGGGACTAGCGCCCACAATGAGCAGTTCTTC. Protein: CASSAGTSAHNEQFF.

This sequence joins TRBV30 and TRBJ1-5; D remains ambiguous. Trimming left V 2 bases short and J 2 bases short, with 10 bases between. The CDR3 extends over 14 amino acids. CDR1 is GTSNPN, CDR2 SVGIG, per germline (reference sequence). CDR3 region: CAWSPGMGNQPQHF. The CDR3, as DNA: TGTGCCTGGAGTCCGGGAATGGGCAATCAGCCCCAGCATTTT.

This chain connects TRBV6-5 to TRBJ1-2; D unresolved. V lost 7 bases and J 0 bases, leaving 15 bases between the germline ends. In germline, CDR1 is MNHEY, CDR2 SVGAGI. The CDR3 consists of 15 residues. CDR3 protein: CASIAETPTNYGYTF. The CDR3 nucleotides read TGTGCCAGCATTGCGGAGACGCCCACTAACTATGGCTACACCTTC.